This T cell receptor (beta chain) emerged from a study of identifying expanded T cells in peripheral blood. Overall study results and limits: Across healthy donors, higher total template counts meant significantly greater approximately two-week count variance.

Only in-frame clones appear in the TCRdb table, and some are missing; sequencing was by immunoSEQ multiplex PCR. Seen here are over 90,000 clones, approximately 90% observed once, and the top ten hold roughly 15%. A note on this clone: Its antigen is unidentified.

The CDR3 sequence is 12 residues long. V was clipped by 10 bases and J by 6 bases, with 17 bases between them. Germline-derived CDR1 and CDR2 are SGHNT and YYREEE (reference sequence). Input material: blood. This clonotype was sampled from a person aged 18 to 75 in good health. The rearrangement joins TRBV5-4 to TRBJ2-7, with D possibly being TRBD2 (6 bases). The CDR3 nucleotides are TGTGCCGCGGGACGGGAAAACCGCGAGCAGTACTTC. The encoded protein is CAAGRENREQYF.